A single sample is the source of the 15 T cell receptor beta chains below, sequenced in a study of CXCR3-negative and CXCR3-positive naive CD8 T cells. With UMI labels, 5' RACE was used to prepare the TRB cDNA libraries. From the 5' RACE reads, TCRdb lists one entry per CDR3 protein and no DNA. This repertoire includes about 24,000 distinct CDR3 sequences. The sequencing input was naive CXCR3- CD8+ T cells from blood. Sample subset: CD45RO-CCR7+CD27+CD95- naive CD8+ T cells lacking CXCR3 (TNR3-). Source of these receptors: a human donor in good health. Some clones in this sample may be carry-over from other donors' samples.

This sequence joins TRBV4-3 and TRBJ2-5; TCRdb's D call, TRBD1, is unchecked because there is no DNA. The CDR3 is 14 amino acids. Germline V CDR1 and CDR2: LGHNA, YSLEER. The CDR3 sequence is CASSPGRYQETQYF.

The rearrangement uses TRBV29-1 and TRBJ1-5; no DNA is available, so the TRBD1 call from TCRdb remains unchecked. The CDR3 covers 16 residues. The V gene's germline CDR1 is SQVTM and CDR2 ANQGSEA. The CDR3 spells CSVDPETGGVCQPQHF.

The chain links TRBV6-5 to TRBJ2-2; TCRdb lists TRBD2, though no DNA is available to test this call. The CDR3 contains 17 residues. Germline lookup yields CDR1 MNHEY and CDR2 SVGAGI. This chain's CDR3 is CASSYSTSGRGTGELFF.

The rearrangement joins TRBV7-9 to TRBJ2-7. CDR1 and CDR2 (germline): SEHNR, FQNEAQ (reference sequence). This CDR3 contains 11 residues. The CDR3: CASSLDGEQYF.

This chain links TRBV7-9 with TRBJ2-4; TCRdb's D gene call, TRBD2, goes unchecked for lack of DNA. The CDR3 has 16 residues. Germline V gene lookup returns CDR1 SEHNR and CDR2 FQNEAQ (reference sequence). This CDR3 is CASSSIAGGPFDIQYF.

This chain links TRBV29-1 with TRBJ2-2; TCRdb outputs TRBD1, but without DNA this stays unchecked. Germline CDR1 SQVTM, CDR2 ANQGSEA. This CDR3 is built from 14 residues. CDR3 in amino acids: CSVVVQGRTGELFF.

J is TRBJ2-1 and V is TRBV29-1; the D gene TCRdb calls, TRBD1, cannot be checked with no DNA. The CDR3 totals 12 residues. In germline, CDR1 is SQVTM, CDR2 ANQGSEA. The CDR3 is CSVEKGTGEQFF.

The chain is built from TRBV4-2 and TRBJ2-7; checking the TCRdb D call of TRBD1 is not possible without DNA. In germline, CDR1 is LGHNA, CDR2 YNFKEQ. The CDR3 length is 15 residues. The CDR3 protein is CASSQEFFGGYEQYF.

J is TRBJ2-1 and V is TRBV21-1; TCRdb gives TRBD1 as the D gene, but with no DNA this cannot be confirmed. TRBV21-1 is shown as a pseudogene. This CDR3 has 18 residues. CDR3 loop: CASSTPGTGFGVDNEQFF.

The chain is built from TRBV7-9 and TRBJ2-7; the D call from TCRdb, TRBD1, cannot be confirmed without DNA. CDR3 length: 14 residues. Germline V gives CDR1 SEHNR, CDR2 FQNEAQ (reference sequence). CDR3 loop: CASSPAGTIYEQYF. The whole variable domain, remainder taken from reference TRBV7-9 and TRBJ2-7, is DTGVSQNPRHKITKRGQNVTFRCDPISEHNRLYWYRQTLGQGPEFLTYFQNEAQLEKSRLLSDRFSAERPKGSFSTLEIQRTEQGDSAMYLCASSPAGTIYEQYFGPGTRLTVT.

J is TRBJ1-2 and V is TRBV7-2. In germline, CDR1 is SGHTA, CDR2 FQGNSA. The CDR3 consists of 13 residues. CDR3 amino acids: CASSLGTGYGYTF.

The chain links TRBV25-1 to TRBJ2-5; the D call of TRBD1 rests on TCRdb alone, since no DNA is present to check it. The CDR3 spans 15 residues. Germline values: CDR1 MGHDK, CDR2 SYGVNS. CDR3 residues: CASSLGTGPGWTQYF.

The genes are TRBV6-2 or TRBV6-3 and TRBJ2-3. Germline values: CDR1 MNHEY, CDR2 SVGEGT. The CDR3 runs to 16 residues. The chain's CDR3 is CASSYTNFGGTDTQYF.

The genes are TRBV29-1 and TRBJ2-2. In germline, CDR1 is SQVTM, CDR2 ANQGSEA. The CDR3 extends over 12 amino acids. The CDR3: CSVEQFTGELFF.

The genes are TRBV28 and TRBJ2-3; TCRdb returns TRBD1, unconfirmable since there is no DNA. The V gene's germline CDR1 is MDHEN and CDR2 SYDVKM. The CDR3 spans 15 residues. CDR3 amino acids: CASSATGGGTDTQYF.